This is a list of T cell receptor beta chains from one sample in a study of CD8 T cells in Susac syndrome. One entry per CDR3 protein results from TCRdb running MiXCR on the immunoSEQ multiplex PCR reads. The repertoire consists of some 77,000 distinct CDR3 sequences, with 93% occurring once and the leading ten covering around 0.15%. The sequenced material came from CD4+ T cells from PBMCs. Receptors were obtained from a human donor with Susac syndrome. Each CDR3 is given without its conserved first and last residue. Not every row has a clone size; where given, it reads once, few, many or a size class.

V gene,clone size,J gene,CDR3 length,CDR3 protein
TRBV2,NA,TRBJ2-5,12,ASSQGTGQETQY
TRBV28,NA,TRBJ1-6,11,ASQDRGGSPLH
TRBV18,NA,TRBJ1-2,11,ASSAGANYGYT
TRBV20-1,NA,TRBJ2-1,14,SARSSSGGTYNEQF
TRBV6-2/TRBV6-3,NA,TRBJ1-1,12,ASSWDRVFAEAF
TRBV19,NA,TRBJ2-6,15,ASSEQGAVSGANVLT
TRBV19,NA,TRBJ1-2,11,ASTHGQGYGYT
TRBV20-1,NA,TRBJ2-7,12,SAPVRTDVYEQY
TRBV29-1,NA,TRBJ2-1,10,SVWYVPNEQF
TRBV7-8,NA,TRBJ2-7,13,ASSVTDSSAYEQY
TRBV9,NA,TRBJ2-7,13,ASSPRGTRGYEQY
TRBV5-1,NA,TRBJ2-7,13,ASSLASQGFYEQY
TRBV18,once,TRBJ1-5,12,ASSPQNKNQPQH
TRBV5-1,NA,TRBJ1-2,9,ASSSNGGYT
TRBV7-3,NA,TRBJ2-1,11,ASSLEGRSEQF
TRBV2,NA,TRBJ2-5,11,ASSWDRRETQY
TRBV7-2,once,TRBJ2-1,14,ASSLGRARTYNEQF
TRBV6-2/TRBV6-3,NA,TRBJ1-2,12,ASSFLSGAYGYT
TRBV5-1,NA,TRBJ1-1,11,ASSLGQTSEAF
TRBV6-1,NA,TRBJ2-5,10,ASQGARETQY
TRBV20-1,NA,TRBJ2-3,13,SERLAETSTDTQY
TRBV3-1,NA,TRBJ1-1,12,ASSQGVGGTEAF
TRBV28,NA,TRBJ1-4,14,ASSPTDPMDREKLF
TRBV4-1,NA,TRBJ1-2,12,ASSQVLSDYGYT
TRBV6-5,NA,TRBJ1-2,9,ASGQGKGYT
TRBV6-5,NA,TRBJ2-1,13,ASSRALKTYNEQF
TRBV7-9,NA,TRBJ2-7,14,ASSLVRGAGGYEQY
TRBV5-1,NA,TRBJ1-1,12,ASSRADFDTEAF
TRBV18,NA,TRBJ2-1,14,ASSPSRTGRYNEQF
TRBV14,NA,TRBJ1-1,13,ASSLDGQMNTEAF
TRBV6-2/TRBV6-3,NA,TRBJ2-1,17,ASSYPSAGGPSSYNEQF
TRBV28,NA,TRBJ2-7,13,ASGKRGVVSYEQY
TRBV12-3/TRBV12-4,once,TRBJ2-1,14,ASSWVPGQGASEQF
TRBV5-6,once,TRBJ1-3,10,ASSLDRVTIY
TRBV9,NA,TRBJ2-2,13,ASSAGTGLTGELF
TRBV14,NA,TRBJ1-2,14,ASSQDWMAGFAGYT
TRBV4-2,NA,TRBJ2-2,17,ASSQELAGDLTNTGELF
TRBV6-1,NA,TRBJ1-1,12,ASSERTGGPEAF
TRBV5-4,NA,TRBJ1-4,12,ASSLTGAEKKLF
TRBV29-1,NA,TRBJ2-1,11,SVRPSGNNEQF
TRBV6-5,NA,TRBJ1-1,11,ASRRTGSTEAF
TRBV20-1,NA,TRBJ2-3,12,SAPGTASTDTQY
TRBV20-1,NA,TRBJ2-7,12,SARGGPTSTEQY
TRBV6-1,NA,TRBJ2-7,14,ASRRGTTHSSYEQY
TRBV12-3/TRBV12-4,NA,TRBJ2-7,14,ASSPGQDVLSYEQY
TRBV25-1,NA,TRBJ2-7,13,ASSWRGGRSNEQY
TRBV28,once,TRBJ2-5,13,ASSLYAGGRETQY
TRBV30,NA,TRBJ2-7,11,AWSARTASEQY
TRBV12-3/TRBV12-4,NA,TRBJ2-3,15,ASSPRLAGALTDTQY
TRBV28,NA,TRBJ1-2,12,ASTLGGPNYGYT
TRBV5-1,NA,TRBJ1-2,11,ASSFRRGGGYT
TRBV7-3,NA,TRBJ1-1,11,ASSSGQLTEAF
TRBV7-3,NA,TRBJ2-2,14,ASSSYDRGQTGELF
TRBV20-1,NA,TRBJ2-2,11,SASSGVTGELF